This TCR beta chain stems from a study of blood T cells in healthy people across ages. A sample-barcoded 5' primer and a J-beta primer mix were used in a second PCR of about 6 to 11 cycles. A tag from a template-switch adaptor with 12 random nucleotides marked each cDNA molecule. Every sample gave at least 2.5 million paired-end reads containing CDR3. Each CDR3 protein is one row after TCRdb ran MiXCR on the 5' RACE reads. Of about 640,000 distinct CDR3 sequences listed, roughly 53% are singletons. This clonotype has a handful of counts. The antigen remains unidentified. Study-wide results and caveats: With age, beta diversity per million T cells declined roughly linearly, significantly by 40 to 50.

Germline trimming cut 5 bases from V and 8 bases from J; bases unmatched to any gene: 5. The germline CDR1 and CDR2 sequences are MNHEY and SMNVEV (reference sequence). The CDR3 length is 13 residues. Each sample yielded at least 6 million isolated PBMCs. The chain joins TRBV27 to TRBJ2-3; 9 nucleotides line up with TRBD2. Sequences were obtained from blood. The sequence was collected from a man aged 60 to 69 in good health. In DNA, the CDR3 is TGTGCCAGCAGTCCCCAACTAGCGGGTACGCAGTATTTT. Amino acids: CASSPQLAGTQYF.